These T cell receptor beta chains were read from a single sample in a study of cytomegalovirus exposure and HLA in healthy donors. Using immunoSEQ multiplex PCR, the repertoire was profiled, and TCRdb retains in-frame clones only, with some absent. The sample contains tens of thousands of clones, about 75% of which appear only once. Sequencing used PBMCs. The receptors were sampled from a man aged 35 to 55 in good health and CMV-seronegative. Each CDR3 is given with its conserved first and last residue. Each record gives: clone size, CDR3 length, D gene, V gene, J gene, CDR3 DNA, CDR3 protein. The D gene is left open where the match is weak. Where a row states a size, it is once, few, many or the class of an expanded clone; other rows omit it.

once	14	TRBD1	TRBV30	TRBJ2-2	TGTGCCTTGACAGGGAGATCGGACACCGGGGAGCTGTTTTTT	CALTGRSDTGELFF
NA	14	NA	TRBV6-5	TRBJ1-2	TGTGCCAGCAGTTACGGAACAGGGTACTATGGCTACACCTTC	CASSYGTGYYGYTF
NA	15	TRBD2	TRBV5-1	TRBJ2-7	TGCGCCAGCAGTACCGGGACTAGCGGGGCCTACGAGCAGTACTTC	CASSTGTSGAYEQYF
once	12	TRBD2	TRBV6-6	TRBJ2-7	TGTGCCAGCGGACTAGCAGCGTACGAGCAGTACTTC	CASGLAAYEQYF
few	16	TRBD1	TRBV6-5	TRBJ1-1	TGTGCCAGCAGTTACTCGACAGGGATCCCCAACACTGAAGCTTTCTTT	CASSYSTGIPNTEAFF
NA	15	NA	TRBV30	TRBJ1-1	TGTGCCTGGAGTTTATATGTTGAGGGTGACACTGAAGCTTTCTTT	CAWSLYVEGDTEAFF
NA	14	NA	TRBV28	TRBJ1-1	TGTGCCAGCAGGTCCGGGACAACCCGAACTGAAGCTTTCTTT	CASRSGTTRTEAFF
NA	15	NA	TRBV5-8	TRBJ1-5	TGTGCCAGCAGCTCGACCGGGCAAGGGGGACAGCCCCAGCATTTT	CASSSTGQGGQPQHF
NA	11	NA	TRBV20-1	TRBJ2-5	TGCAGTGCTAGTTTTATGGAGACCCAGTACTTC	CSASFMETQYF
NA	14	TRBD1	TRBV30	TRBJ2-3	TGTGCCTGGGGGCCGGGACAGGGGACAGATACGCAGTATTTT	CAWGPGQGTDTQYF
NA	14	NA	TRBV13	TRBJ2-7	TGTGCCAGCAGCTTAGGCGGGGGAGCCTACGAGCAGTACTTC	CASSLGGGAYEQYF
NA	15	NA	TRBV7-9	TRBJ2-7	TGTGCCAGCAGCTTAGGCAGGTCCTCCTCCTACGAGCAGTACTTC	CASSLGRSSSYEQYF
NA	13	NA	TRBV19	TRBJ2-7	TGTGCCAGTAGCGACCGTGGTCGCGGCGAGCAGTACTTC	CASSDRGRGEQYF
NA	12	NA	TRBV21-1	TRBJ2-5	TGTGCCAGCAGCTGGATTCCAGGGACCCAGTACTTC	CASSWIPGTQYF
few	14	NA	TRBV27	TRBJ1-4	TGTGCCAGCAGTTTGCTGCAGGCTTCGGAAAAACTGTTTTTT	CASSLLQASEKLFF
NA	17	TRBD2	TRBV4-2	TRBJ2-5	TGTGCCAGCAGCCAAGATGGGGCCCGACTAGCCGGCGAGACCCAGTACTTC	CASSQDGARLAGETQYF
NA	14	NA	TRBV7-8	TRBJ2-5	TGTGCCAGCAGCCCCCTCGGGGGAAAAGAGACCCAGTACTTC	CASSPLGGKETQYF
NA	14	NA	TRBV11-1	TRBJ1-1	TGTGCCAGCAGCTTAAACGGGAGAGGGACTGAAGCTTTCTTT	CASSLNGRGTEAFF
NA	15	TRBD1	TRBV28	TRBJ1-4	TGTGCCAGCAGGGAGAACCAGGGGGCAGGTGAAAAACTGTTTTTT	CASRENQGAGEKLFF
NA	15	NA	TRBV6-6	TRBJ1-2	TGTGCCAGCAGTCCAAGGACATCCTCTAACTATGGCTACACCTTC	CASSPRTSSNYGYTF
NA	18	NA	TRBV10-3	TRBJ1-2	TGTGCCATCGCAGGAACTCGGGACTTTTTTTTGGCCCAATATGGCTACACCTTC	CAIAGTRDFFLAQYGYTF
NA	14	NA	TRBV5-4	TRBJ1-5	TGTGCCAGCAGCTTGGCAGGCAGCAATCAGCCCCAGCATTTT	CASSLAGSNQPQHF
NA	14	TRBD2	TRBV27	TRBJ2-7	TGTGCCAGCAGCCCGAGCGGGAGGGGCTACGAGCAGTACTTC	CASSPSGRGYEQYF
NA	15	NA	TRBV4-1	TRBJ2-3	TGCGCCAGCAGCCAATACGGGGGAAGCACAGATACGCAGTATTTT	CASSQYGGSTDTQYF
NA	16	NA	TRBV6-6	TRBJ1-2	TGTGCCAGCAGTTACTCGACATCGTGGGGGGGATATGGCTACACCTTC	CASSYSTSWGGYGYTF
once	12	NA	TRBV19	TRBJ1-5	TGTGCCAGCAGGCAGGGGAATCAGCCCCAGCATTTT	CASRQGNQPQHF
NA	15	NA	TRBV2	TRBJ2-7	TGTGCCAGCAGTGCAAATCCAGGATATGCCTACGAGCAGTACTTC	CASSANPGYAYEQYF
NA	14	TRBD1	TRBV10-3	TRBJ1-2	TGTGCCATCAACCCGGGACAGGGCAACTATGGCTACACCTTC	CAINPGQGNYGYTF
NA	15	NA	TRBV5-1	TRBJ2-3	TGCGCCAGCAGCCCGGAGGACAGAAGCACAGATACGCAGTATTTT	CASSPEDRSTDTQYF
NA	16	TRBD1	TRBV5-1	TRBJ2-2	TGCGCCAGCAGCGTAAGACAGGGGATGGGTACCGGGGAGCTGTTTTTT	CASSVRQGMGTGELFF
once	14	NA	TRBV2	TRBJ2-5	TGTGCCAGCAGTGGTTCTGCTCGGGGAGAGACCCAGTACTTC	CASSGSARGETQYF
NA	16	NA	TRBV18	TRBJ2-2	TGTGCCAGCTCACCAAAGCGAATAGGGAACACCGGGGAGCTGTTTTTT	CASSPKRIGNTGELFF
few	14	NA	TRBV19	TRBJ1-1	TGTGCCAGTAAACATGACGGAGTGAACACTGAAGCTTTCTTT	CASKHDGVNTEAFF
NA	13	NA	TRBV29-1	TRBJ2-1	TGCAGCGTTGCGCGAACCTCCGAGGGTGAGCAGTTCTTC	CSVARTSEGEQFF
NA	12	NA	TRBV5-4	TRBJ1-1	TGTGCCATCACTACACAGGGCACTGAAGCTTTCTTT	CAITTQGTEAFF
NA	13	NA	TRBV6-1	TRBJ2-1	TGTGCCATCCGGAGGGACCCCCGAAATGAGCAGTTCTTC	CAIRRDPRNEQFF
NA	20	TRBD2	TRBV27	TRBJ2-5	TGTGCCAGCAGTTCTGCCCCGCCAACGGGACTAGGGTCCCCACGAGAGACCCAGTACTTC	CASSSAPPTGLGSPRETQYF